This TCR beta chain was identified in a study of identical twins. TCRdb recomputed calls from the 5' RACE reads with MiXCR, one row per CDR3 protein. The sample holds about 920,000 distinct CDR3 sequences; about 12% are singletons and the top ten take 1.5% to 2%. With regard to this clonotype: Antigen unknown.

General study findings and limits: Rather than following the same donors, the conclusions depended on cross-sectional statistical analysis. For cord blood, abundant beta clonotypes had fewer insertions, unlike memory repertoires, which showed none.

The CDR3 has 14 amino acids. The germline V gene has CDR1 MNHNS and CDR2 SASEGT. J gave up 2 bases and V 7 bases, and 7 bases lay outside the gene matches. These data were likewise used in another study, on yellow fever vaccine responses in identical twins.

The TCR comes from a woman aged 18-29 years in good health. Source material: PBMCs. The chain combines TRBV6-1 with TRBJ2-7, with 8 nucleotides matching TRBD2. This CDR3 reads CASTAGGYPYEQYV. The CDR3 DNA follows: TGTGCCAGCACTGCGGGGGGCTACCCCTACGAGCAGTACGTC.